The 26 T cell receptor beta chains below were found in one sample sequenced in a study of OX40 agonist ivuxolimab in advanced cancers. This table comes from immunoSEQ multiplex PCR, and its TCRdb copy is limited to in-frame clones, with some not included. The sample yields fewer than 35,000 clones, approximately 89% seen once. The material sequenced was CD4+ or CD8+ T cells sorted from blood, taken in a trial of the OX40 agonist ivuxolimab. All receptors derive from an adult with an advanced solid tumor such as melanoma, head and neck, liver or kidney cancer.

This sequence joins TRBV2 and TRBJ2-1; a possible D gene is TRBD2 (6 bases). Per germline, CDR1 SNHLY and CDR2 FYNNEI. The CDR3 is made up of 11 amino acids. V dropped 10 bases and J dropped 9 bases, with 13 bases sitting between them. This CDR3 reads CAIVPGAEQFF. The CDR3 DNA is TGTGCCATCGTACCGGGAGCTGAGCAGTTCTTC.

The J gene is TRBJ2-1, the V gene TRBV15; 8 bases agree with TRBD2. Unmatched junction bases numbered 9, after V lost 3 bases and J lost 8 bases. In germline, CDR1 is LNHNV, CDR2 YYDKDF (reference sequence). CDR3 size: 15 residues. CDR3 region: CATSSPSGLMDEQFF. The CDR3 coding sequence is TGTGCCACCAGCAGTCCTAGCGGGCTGATGGATGAGCAGTTCTTC.

The CDR3 loop reads CASSTWGGVTGELFF. CDR3 nucleotides: TGTGCCAGCAGCACGTGGGGAGGGGTCACCGGGGAGCTGTTTTTT. This chain links TRBV9 with TRBJ2-2; 7 bases map to TRBD2. Germline lookup yields CDR1 SGDLS and CDR2 YYNGEE. This CDR3 has 15 residues. After removal of 4 bases from V and 4 bases from J, the junction contained 7 bases not matched to a gene.

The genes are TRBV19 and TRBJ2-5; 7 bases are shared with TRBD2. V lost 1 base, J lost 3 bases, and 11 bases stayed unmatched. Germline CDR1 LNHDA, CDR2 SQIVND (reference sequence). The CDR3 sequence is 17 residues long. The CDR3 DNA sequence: TGTGCCAGTAGTATAGGCCAAGGACTAGTAAACAAAGAGACCCAGTACTTC. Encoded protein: CASSIGQGLVNKETQYF.

The CDR3 loop reads CATSRDMGGGLRYGYTF. The CDR3 DNA sequence: TGTGCCACCAGCAGAGATATGGGAGGGGGCCTTCGCTATGGCTACACCTTC. V gene TRBV15 combines with J gene TRBJ1-2; 7 bases align to TRBD1. Losses at the gene ends were 0 bases for V and 4 bases for J; bases not matched to a gene: 11. This CDR3 is 17 amino acids long. CDR1 is LNHNV, CDR2 YYDKDF, per germline (reference sequence).

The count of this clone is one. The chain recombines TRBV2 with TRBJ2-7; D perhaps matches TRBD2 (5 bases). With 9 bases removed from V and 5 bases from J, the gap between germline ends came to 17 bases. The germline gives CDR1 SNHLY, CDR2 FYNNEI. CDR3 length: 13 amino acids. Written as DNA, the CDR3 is TGTGCCAGATATGGTCTATGGAGGCACGAGCAGTACTTC. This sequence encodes CARYGLWRHEQYF.

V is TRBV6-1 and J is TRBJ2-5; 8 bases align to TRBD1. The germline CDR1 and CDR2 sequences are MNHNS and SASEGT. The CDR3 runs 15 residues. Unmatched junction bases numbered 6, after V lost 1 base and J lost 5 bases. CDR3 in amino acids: CASSEDGQGRETQYF. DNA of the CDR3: TGTGCCAGCAGTGAAGATGGACAGGGTCGGGAGACCCAGTACTTC.

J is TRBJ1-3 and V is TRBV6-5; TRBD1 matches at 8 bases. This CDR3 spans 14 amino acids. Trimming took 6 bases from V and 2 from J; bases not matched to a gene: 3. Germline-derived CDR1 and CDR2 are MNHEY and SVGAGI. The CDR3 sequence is CASRVTGAGNTIYF. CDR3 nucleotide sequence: TGTGCCAGCAGGGTGACAGGGGCTGGAAACACCATATATTTT.

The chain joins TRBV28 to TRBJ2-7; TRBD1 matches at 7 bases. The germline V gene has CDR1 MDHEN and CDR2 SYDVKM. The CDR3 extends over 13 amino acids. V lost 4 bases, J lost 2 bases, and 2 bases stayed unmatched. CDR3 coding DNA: TGTGCCAGCAGTTCGACAGGGACCTACGAGCAGTACTTC. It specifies CASSSTGTYEQYF. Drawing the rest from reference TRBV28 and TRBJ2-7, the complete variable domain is DVKVTQSSRYLVKRTGEKVFLECVQDMDHENMFWYRQDPGLGLRLIYFSYDVKMKEKGDIPEGYSVSREKKERFSLILESASTNQTSMYLCASSSTGTYEQYFGPGTRLTVT.

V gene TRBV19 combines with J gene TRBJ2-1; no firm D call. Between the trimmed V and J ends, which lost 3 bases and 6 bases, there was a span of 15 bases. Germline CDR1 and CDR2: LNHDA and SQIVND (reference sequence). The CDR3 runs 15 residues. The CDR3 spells CASSITDQNSNEQFF. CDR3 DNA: TGTGCCAGTAGTATTACCGACCAAAACAGCAATGAGCAGTTCTTC. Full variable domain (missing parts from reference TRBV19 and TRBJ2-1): DGGITQSPKYLFRKEGQNVTLSCEQNLNHDAMYWYRQDPGQGLRLIYYSQIVNDFQKGDIAEGYSVSREKKESFPLTVTSAQKNPTAFYLCASSITDQNSNEQFFGPGTRLTVL.

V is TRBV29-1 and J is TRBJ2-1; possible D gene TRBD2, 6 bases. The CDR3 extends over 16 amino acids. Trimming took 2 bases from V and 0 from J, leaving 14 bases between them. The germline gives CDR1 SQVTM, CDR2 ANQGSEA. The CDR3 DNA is TGCAGCGTTGAATTACCCCTAGCGCCCTCCTACAATGAGCAGTTCTTC. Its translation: CSVELPLAPSYNEQFF.

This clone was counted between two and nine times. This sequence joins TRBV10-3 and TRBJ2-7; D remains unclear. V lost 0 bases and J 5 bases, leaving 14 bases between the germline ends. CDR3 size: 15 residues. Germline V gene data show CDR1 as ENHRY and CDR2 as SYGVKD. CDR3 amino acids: CAISESSYESHEQYF. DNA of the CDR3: TGTGCCATCAGTGAGTCCTCCTACGAGAGCCACGAGCAGTACTTC.

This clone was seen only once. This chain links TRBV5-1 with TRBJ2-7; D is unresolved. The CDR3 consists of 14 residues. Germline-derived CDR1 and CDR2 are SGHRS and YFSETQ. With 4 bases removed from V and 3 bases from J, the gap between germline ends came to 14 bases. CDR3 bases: TGCGCCAGCAGCCAGGCGGCGTTCTTCTACGAGCAGTACTTC. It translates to CASSQAAFFYEQYF.

The CDR3 loop reads CATRGTGNTIYF. CDR3 sequence (DNA): TGTGCCACCCGGGGAACTGGAAACACCATATATTTT. The J gene is TRBJ1-3, the V gene TRBV6-5; D ambiguous. The germline CDR1 and CDR2 sequences are MNHEY and SVGAGI. Deletions cut 10 bases from V and 2 bases from J, with 9 bases between. CDR3 length: 12 amino acids.

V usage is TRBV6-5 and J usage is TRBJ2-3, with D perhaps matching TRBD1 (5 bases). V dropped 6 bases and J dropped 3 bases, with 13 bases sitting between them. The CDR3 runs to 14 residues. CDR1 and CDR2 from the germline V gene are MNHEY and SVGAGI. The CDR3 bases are TGTGCCAGCAGCGTAGGGGCACGTACAGATACGCAGTATTTT. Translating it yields CASSVGARTDTQYF.

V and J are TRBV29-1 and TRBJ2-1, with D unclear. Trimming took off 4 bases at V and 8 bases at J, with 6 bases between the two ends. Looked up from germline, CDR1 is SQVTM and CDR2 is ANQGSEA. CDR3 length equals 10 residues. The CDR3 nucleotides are TGCAGCGTTGTACTCTATGAGCAGTTCTTC. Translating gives CSVVLYEQFF.

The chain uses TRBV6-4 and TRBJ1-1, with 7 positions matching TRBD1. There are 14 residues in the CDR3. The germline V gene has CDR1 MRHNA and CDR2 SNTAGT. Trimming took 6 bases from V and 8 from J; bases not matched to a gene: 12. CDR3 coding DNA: TGTGCCAGCAGGACAGACAGGGTACCTTCGGAAGCTTTCTTT. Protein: CASRTDRVPSEAFF.

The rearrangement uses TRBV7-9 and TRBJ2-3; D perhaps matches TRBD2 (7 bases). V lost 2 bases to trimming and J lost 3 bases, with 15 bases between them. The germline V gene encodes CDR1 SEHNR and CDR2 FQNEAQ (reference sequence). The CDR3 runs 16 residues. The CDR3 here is CASSLNGGPGTDTQYF. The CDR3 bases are TGTGCCAGCAGCTTAAACGGGGGGCCTGGAACAGATACGCAGTATTTT.

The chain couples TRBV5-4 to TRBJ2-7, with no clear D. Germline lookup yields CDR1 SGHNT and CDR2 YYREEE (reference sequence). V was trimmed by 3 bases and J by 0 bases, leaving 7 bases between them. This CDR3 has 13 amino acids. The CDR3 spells CASSSSNSYEQYF. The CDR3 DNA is TGTGCCAGCAGCTCGAGTAACTCCTACGAGCAGTACTTC.

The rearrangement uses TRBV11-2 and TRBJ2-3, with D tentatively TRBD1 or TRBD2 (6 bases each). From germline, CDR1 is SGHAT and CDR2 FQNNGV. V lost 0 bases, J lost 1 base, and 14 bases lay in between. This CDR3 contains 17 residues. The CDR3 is CASSLELAGQGTDTQYF. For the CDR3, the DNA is TGTGCCAGCAGCTTAGAGTTGGCGGGACAAGGCACAGATACGCAGTATTTT.

The CDR3 bases are TGTGCCAGTAGTATCTTCAATGAGCAGTTCTTC. Its translation: CASSIFNEQFF. The chain recombines TRBV19 with TRBJ2-1; D not resolved. CDR3 length equals 11 residues. The V and J ends lost 3 bases and 6 bases respectively, with 3 bases between them. Germline V gives CDR1 LNHDA, CDR2 SQIVND (reference sequence).

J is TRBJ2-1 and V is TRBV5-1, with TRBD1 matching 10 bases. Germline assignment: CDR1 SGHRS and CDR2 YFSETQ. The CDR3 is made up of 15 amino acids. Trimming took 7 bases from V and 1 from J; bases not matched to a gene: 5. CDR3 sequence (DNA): TGCGCCAGCGTGGGGACAGGGGTTTCCTACAATGAGCAGTTCTTC. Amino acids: CASVGTGVSYNEQFF.

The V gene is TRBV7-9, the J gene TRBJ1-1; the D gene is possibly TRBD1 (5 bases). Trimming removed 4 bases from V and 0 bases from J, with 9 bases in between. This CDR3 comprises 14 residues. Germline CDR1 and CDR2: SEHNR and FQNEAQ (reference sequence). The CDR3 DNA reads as TGTGCCAGCAGCTCCAGGGTCATGAACACTGAAGCTTTCTTT. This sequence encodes CASSSRVMNTEAFF.

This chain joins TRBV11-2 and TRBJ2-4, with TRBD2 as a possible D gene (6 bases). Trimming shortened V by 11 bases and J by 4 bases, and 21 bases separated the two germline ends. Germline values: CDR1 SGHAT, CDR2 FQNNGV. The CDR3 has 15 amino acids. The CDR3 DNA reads TGTGCCTCGCGGGAAGGAGTATTTATTAAAAACATTCAGTACTTC. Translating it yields CASREGVFIKNIQYF.

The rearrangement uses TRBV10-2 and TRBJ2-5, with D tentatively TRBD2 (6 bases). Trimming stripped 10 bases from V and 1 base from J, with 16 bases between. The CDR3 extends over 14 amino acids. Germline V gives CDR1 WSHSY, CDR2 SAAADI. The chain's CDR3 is CATGSGLGQETQYF. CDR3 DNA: TGCGCCACCGGCTCGGGACTGGGCCAAGAGACCCAGTACTTC.

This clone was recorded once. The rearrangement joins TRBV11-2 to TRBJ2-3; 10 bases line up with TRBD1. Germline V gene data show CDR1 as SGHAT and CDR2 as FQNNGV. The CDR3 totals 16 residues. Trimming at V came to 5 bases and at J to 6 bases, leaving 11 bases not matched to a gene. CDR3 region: CASSTGVGQGYDTQYF. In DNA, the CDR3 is TGTGCCAGCAGCACAGGGGTGGGACAGGGGTATGATACGCAGTATTTT. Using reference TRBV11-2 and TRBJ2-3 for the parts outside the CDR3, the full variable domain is EAGVAQSPRYKIIEKRQSVAFWCNPISGHATLYWYQQILGQGPKLLIQFQNNGVVDDSQLPKDRFSAERLKGVDSTLKIQPAKLEDSAVYLCASSTGVGQGYDTQYFGPGTRLTVL.